Presented here are 9 T cell receptor beta chains from one specimen sequenced in a study of T cell repertoires in cytomegalovirus infection. In TCRdb, the reads were re-called with MiXCR into one record per CDR3 protein. The data hold 700,000 to 900,000 distinct CDR3 sequences, with approximately 32% observed a single time. Their antigens remain unidentified. Here the sequenced sample was cultured CD8+ T cells from PBMCs, taken from culture after CMV antigen stimulation. The receptors were gathered from a human donor in good health (CMV status not recorded). Some clones in this sample may be carry-over from other donors' samples.

The chain recombines TRBV2 with TRBJ1-2, with TRBD1 matching over 12 bases. Unmatched junction bases numbered 13, after V lost 8 bases and J lost 6 bases. In germline, CDR1 is SNHLY, CDR2 FYNNEI. This CDR3 has 16 residues. The DNA for the CDR3 is TGTGCCAGCCTTGGGGACAGGGGGCGCACCATGGATGGCTACACCTTC. This translates into CASLGDRGRTMDGYTF.

The chain joins TRBV9 to TRBJ1-6; no clear D. Germline V gives CDR1 SGDLS, CDR2 YYNGEE. The CDR3 has 14 amino acids. Between the trimmed V and J ends, which lost 0 bases and 10 bases, there was a span of 11 bases. The DNA of the CDR3 is TGTGCCAGCAGCGTAGCCGGGGATCGGTCACCCCTCCACTTT. Amino acid sequence: CASSVAGDRSPLHF. Drawing the rest from reference TRBV9 and TRBJ1-6, the complete variable domain is DSGVTQTPKHLITATGQRVTLRCSPRSGDLSVYWYQQSLDQGLQFLIQYYNGEERAKGNILERFSAQQFPDLHSELNLSSLELGDSALYFCASSVAGDRSPLHFGNGTRLTVT.

This clonotype appeared a few times. V and J are TRBV7-8 and TRBJ1-5; 8 bases line up with TRBD1. The germline V gene encodes CDR1 SGHVS and CDR2 FQNEAQ. J lost 4 bases, V lost 3 bases, and 5 bases had no gene match. CDR3 length: 15 amino acids. The CDR3 protein is CASSFDRGWNQPQHF. CDR3 sequence (DNA): TGTGCCAGCAGCTTCGACAGGGGATGGAATCAGCCCCAGCATTTT.

The table lists this clonotype with many counts. The V gene is TRBV12-3 or TRBV12-4, the J gene TRBJ1-5; 8 bases line up with TRBD1. CDR3 length: 14 amino acids. J was trimmed by 4 bases and V by 6 bases; bases with no gene match: 5. The CDR3 here is CASSPRGPNQPQHF. The DNA of the CDR3 is TGTGCCAGCAGCCCCAGGGGGCCTAATCAGCCCCAGCATTTT.

Only a few counts were recorded for this clonotype. The rearrangement joins TRBV6-6 to TRBJ1-1, with D maybe TRBD1 (6 bases). Trimming took 7 bases from V and 3 from J, leaving 18 bases between them. Germline V gene lookup returns CDR1 MNHNY and CDR2 SVGAGI (reference sequence). This CDR3 contains 15 residues. This CDR3 reads CASNHATGEDTEAFF. CDR3 DNA sequence: TGTGCCAGCAACCACGCGACAGGAGAAGACACTGAAGCTTTCTTT.

This sequence joins TRBV19 and TRBJ2-1; tentative D call: TRBD2 (5 bases). There are 13 residues in the CDR3. CDR1 and CDR2 from the germline V gene are LNHDA and SQIVND (reference sequence). Trimming removed 5 bases from V and 8 bases from J, with 13 bases in between. CDR3 nucleotide sequence: TGTGCCAGTAGTGGGAGCTTGACTTATGAGCAGTTCTTC. It is translated as CASSGSLTYEQFF.

V gene TRBV11-2 combines with J gene TRBJ2-1; perhaps TRBD2 as D (7 bases). V lost 3 bases and J lost 5, with 17 bases in between. The CDR3 runs 16 residues. CDR1 and CDR2 from the germline V gene are SGHAT and FQNNGV. This CDR3 is CASSFIPQGRDNEQFF. Here the CDR3 DNA reads TGTGCCAGCAGCTTTATACCGCAGGGGAGGGACAATGAGCAGTTCTTC.

In this sample, this clonotype turned up a few times. The chain employs TRBV27 and TRBJ2-1; no firm D call. This CDR3 is built from 13 residues. The V end was cut by 2 bases, the J end by 7 bases, with 9 bases between. From germline, CDR1 is MNHEY and CDR2 SMNVEV (reference sequence). In DNA form, the CDR3 reads TGTGCCAGCAGTTTAAGTCTTACTAATGAGCAGTTCTTC. Protein: CASSLSLTNEQFF.

The chain employs TRBV2 and TRBJ2-7; D gene uncertain. Between the trimmed V and J ends, which lost 2 bases and 3 bases, there was a span of 5 bases. The V gene's germline CDR1 is SNHLY and CDR2 FYNNEI. The CDR3 covers 12 residues. The CDR3 nucleotides are TGTGCCAGCAGTGAATACAACTACGAGCAGTACGTC. This codes for CASSEYNYEQYV.